Sequencing of this T cell receptor beta chain was carried out in a study of PD-1 blockade in classical Hodgkin lymphoma. Time point meaning: newly diagnosed, previously untreated cHL patient sample. For comparison, PBMCs from newly diagnosed, untreated classical Hodgkin lymphoma were used. Produced via immunoSEQ multiplex PCR; TCRdb's table is partial and in-frame only. Of 45,000 or so clones in the sample, approximately 91% were seen once. Points on this clone: Its antigen is still unknown.

Overall study results and limits: Diminished baseline TCR diversity has been reported in newly diagnosed patients relative to healthy donors. The drivers behind the repertoire differences, possibly disease activity or prior therapy, remain undefined.

The receptor comes from a human donor with classical Hodgkin lymphoma. Sequenced material: peripheral blood mononuclear cells (PBMCs).

In DNA, the CDR3 is TGTGCCAGCAAATACTTGACCGGATCCTACGAGCAGTACTTC. Translation: CASKYLTGSYEQYF. This chain connects TRBV6-1 to TRBJ2-7; D gene uncertain. V was trimmed by 7 bases and J by 1 base, leaving 14 bases between them. The CDR3 contains 14 residues. Germline CDR1 and CDR2: MNHNS and SASEGT.